This TCR beta chain comes out of a study of blood T cell repertoires in COVID-19. Generated by immunoSEQ multiplex PCR, the TCRdb table keeps only in-frame clones and is missing some. The repertoire includes some 150,000 clones, less than 85% of them detected once, and 4.4% sits in the top ten. Sequenced input: PBMCs or T cells enriched from blood (not recorded which). This TCR derives from a woman aged 50 to 60 who had recovered from COVID-19.

CDR3 sequence (DNA): TGCAGCGTATCGACAGGAAGTATCACAGATACGCAGTATTTT. Residues: CSVSTGSITDTQYF. This sequence joins TRBV29-1 and TRBJ2-3; D perhaps matches TRBD1 (6 bases). V shed 6 bases and J shed 2 bases, with 15 bases lying between them. The CDR3 is made up of 14 amino acids. Germline assignment: CDR1 SQVTM and CDR2 ANQGSEA.